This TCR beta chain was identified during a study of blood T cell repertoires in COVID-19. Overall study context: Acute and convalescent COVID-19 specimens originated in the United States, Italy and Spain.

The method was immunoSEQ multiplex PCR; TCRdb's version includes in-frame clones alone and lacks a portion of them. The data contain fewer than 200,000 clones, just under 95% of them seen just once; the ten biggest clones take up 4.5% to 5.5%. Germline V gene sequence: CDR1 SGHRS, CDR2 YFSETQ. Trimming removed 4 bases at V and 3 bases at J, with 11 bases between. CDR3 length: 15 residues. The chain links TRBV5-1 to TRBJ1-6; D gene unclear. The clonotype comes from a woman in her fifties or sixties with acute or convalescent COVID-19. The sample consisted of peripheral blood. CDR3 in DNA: TGCGCCAGCAGCCGCGAGGGAGTCTATAATTCACCCCTCCACTTT. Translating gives CASSREGVYNSPLHF.